A single sample gave rise to the 3 T cell receptor beta chains below, sequenced in a study of cytomegalovirus exposure and HLA in healthy donors. A multiplex PCR was run with 60 Vbeta primers and 13 Jbeta primers. Repertoires were generated with immunoSEQ multiplex PCR, while TCRdb's copy carries only in-frame clones and drops some. There are fewer than 200,000 clones in the sample; around 72% occur only once, and approximately 1.4% lies in the top ten. Sequences were obtained from PBMCs. The receptors shown here come from a man aged 18 to 30 in good health and CMV-seronegative.

The genes are TRBV28 and TRBJ2-5; TRBD1 aligns across 11 bases. CDR3 length: 15 residues. The germline gives CDR1 MDHEN, CDR2 SYDVKM. Losses at the gene ends were 5 bases for V and 3 bases for J; bases not matched to a gene: 5. The CDR3 bases are TGTGCCAGCAGTGCTCCGGGACAGGGGGAAGAGACCCAGTACTTC. Its protein product is CASSAPGQGEETQYF.

The V and J genes are TRBV29-1 and TRBJ2-1; the match to TRBD1 covers 9 bases. The CDR3 sequence is 16 residues long. Germline CDR1 SQVTM, CDR2 ANQGSEA. J lost 9 bases, V lost 4 bases, and 16 bases had no gene match. CDR3: CSVAPRQGGATGEQFF. In nucleotides, the CDR3 is TGCAGCGTTGCCCCACGACAGGGGGGGGCCACAGGTGAGCAGTTCTTC.

This clone was picked up a small number of times. The chain has TRBV5-1 and TRBJ2-7; D is unclear. The germline gives CDR1 SGHRS, CDR2 YFSETQ. This CDR3 is built from 14 residues. The V and J ends lost 0 bases and 6 bases respectively, with 13 bases between them. The CDR3 region has the DNA TGCGCCAGCAGCTTGGAAGGAGTGGCCCGCGAGCAGTACTTC. It yields the protein CASSLEGVAREQYF.